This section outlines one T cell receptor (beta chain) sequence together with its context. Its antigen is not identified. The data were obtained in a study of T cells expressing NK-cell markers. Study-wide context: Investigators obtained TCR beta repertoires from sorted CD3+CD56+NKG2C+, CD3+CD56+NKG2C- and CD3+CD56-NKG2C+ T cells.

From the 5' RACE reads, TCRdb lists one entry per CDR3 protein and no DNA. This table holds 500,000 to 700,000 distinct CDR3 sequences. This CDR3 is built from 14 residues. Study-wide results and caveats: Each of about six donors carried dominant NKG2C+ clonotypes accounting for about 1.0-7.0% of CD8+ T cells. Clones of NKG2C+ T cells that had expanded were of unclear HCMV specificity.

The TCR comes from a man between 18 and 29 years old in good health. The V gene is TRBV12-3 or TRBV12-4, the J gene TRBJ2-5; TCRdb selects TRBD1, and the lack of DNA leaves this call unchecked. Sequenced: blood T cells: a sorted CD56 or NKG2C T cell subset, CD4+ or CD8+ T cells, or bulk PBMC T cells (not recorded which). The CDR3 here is CASTPDRGIETQYF.